This is a list of T cell receptor beta chains from one sample in a study of response to subunit inactivated influenza vaccine. Each CDR3 protein is one row after TCRdb ran MiXCR on the RT-PCR reads. The data hold hundreds of thousands of distinct CDR3 sequences, with roughly 9.8% observed a single time. Material: PBMCs from blood, obtained 45 days after vaccination. These receptors were taken from a man aged 45-65 years who received an inactivated influenza vaccine. CDR3s include the opening cysteine and the closing phenylalanine or tryptophan. A D gene is named only where the DNA matches it firmly. Some rows have no size entry. The others give once, few or many, or a class for an expanded clone.

size: NA
V: TRBV4-3
J: TRBJ2-2
D: NA
CDR3: CASSQVRQQNTGELFF
DNA: TGCGCCAGCAGCCAAGTTCGACAGCAGAACACCGGGGAGCTGTTTTTT

size: NA
V: TRBV27
J: TRBJ2-7
D: TRBD2
CDR3: CASRILAGSSYEQYF
DNA: TGTGCCAGCAGGATACTAGCGGGTAGCTCCTACGAGCAGTACTTC

size: many
V: TRBV29-1
J: TRBJ2-1
D: NA
CDR3: CSVEVALQRGGEQFF
DNA: TGCAGCGTTGAAGTAGCACTACAAAGGGGCGGTGAGCAGTTCTTC

size: few
V: TRBV29-1
J: TRBJ2-1
D: NA
CDR3: CSVAPVLEDEQFF
DNA: TGCAGCGTCGCCCCGGTCCTTGAGGATGAGCAGTTCTTC

size: few
V: TRBV4-1
J: TRBJ2-1
D: TRBD2
CDR3: CASSPLAETYNEQFF
DNA: TGCGCCAGCAGCCCCCTAGCGGAGACTTACAATGAGCAGTTCTTC

size: NA
V: TRBV11-2
J: TRBJ2-2
D: NA
CDR3: CASSLGLGGLSNTGELFF
DNA: TGTGCCAGCAGCTTAGGACTAGGGGGACTTTCGAACACCGGGGAGCTGTTTTTT

size: NA
V: TRBV30
J: TRBJ2-1
D: NA
CDR3: CASRQLGYNEQFF
DNA: TGTGCCTCCCGACAGCTTGGCTACAATGAGCAGTTCTTC

size: many
V: TRBV29-1
J: TRBJ1-1
D: NA
CDR3: CSGEGQLNTEAFF
DNA: TGCAGCGGGGAAGGACAGTTGAACACTGAAGCTTTCTTT

size: NA
V: TRBV5-1
J: TRBJ2-7
D: NA
CDR3: CASSVVGLPYEQYF
DNA: TGCGCCAGCAGCGTCGTAGGGTTGCCCTACGAGCAGTACTTC

size: many
V: TRBV12-3/TRBV12-4
J: TRBJ2-5
D: NA
CDR3: CASSYWGSELGETQYF
DNA: TGTGCCAGCAGTTATTGGGGGAGCGAACTCGGGGAGACCCAGTACTTC

size: NA
V: TRBV11-2
J: TRBJ2-3
D: NA
CDR3: CASRKTGTRGDTQYF
DNA: TGTGCCAGCAGGAAGACTGGCACCCGGGGAGATACGCAGTATTTT

size: few
V: TRBV29-1
J: TRBJ2-3
D: TRBD2
CDR3: CSGGGLAGEGGTDTQYF
DNA: TGCAGCGGAGGGGGACTAGCGGGAGAAGGTGGCACAGATACGCAGTATTTT

size: few
V: TRBV20-1
J: TRBJ2-1
D: TRBD2
CDR3: CSARDSAGGPSSWQFF
DNA: TGCAGTGCTAGAGATTCCGCGGGAGGGCCCTCTTCTTGGCAGTTCTTC

size: few
V: TRBV12-3/TRBV12-4
J: TRBJ1-2
D: TRBD1
CDR3: CASRGQGSYTF
DNA: TGTGCCAGCAGGGGACAGGGGAGCTACACCTTC

size: NA
V: TRBV4-2
J: TRBJ2-2
D: NA
CDR3: CASSQGEQGGGGELFF
DNA: TGTGCCAGCAGCCAAGGCGAGCAGGGTGGGGGCGGGGAGCTGTTTTTT

size: few
V: TRBV7-9
J: TRBJ2-5
D: TRBD2
CDR3: CASSLAGAAETQYF
DNA: TGTGCCAGCAGTCTAGCGGGAGCTGCAGAGACCCAGTACTTC